Below are 12 T cell receptor beta chains sequenced from a single sample in a study of beta chain features in type 1 diabetes. Overall study results and limits: People with Type 1 diabetes carried modestly yet significantly shorter TCRB CDR3s in all four CD4+ subsets.

The investigators reverse transcribed all of the isolated RNA, so they sequenced expressed TCRB transcripts. Clones were read by immunoSEQ multiplex PCR, and TCRdb kept only the in-frame ones, dropping some. The data show some 250,000 clones, approximately 13% seen once. These receptors' targets are unknown. The sequenced sample consisted of naive CD4+ T cells from blood. The receptors shown here come from a man younger than 40 with type 1 diabetes.

The chain links TRBV30 to TRBJ2-7; 14 bases match TRBD2. The trim removed 3 bases at V and 4 bases at J, leaving 5 bases unmatched. The CDR3 covers 15 residues. Germline CDR1 is GTSNPN and CDR2 is SVGIG (reference sequence). The CDR3: CAWRGTSGSRYEQYF. The CDR3 DNA follows: TGTGCCTGGAGAGGGACTAGCGGGAGTAGATACGAGCAGTACTTC.

The chain couples TRBV9 to TRBJ2-7; 14 positions agree with TRBD2. This CDR3 has 18 amino acids. Trimming took 3 bases from V and 2 from J; bases not matched to a gene: 10. The germline gives CDR1 SGDLS, CDR2 YYNGEE. DNA of the CDR3: TGTGCCAGCAGCGCCGGGACTAGCGGGGGTCGTCTTACCTACGAGCAGTACTTC. It translates to CASSAGTSGGRLTYEQYF.

V gene TRBV6-5 combines with J gene TRBJ2-1; TRBD2 is a possible D gene (6 bases). The V end was cut by 2 bases, the J end by 10 bases, with 6 bases between. The length of the CDR3 is 11 residues. Germline V CDR1 and CDR2: MNHEY, SVGAGI. Here the CDR3 reads CASSYAGEQFF. DNA for the CDR3: TGTGCCAGCAGTTACGCGGGGGAGCAGTTCTTC.

The chain uses TRBV30 and TRBJ2-2; D ambiguous. The germline gives CDR1 GTSNPN, CDR2 SVGIG (reference sequence). CDR3 length equals 14 residues. The germline V and J ends were trimmed by 0 bases and 0 bases, with 5 bases remaining between them. CDR3 DNA sequence: TGTGCCTGGAGTGTTTCGGCGAACACCGGGGAGCTGTTTTTT. This translates into CAWSVSANTGELFF.

This clone showed up just once. Other DNA sequences in the same sample also yield this CDR3. The chain has TRBV7-2 and TRBJ1-5; D possibly corresponds to TRBD1 (5 bases). Germline CDR1 is SGHTA and CDR2 is FQGNSA. This CDR3 has 13 amino acids. V lost 2 bases to trimming and J lost 5 bases, with 7 bases between them. CDR3 nucleotide sequence: TGTGCCAGCAGCTTACAAGGGGATCAGCCCCAGCATTTT. The encoded protein is CASSLQGDQPQHF.

The chain couples TRBV5-4 to TRBJ2-1; TRBD1 aligns across 8 bases. In germline, CDR1 is SGHNT, CDR2 YYREEE (reference sequence). J lost 0 bases, V lost 6 bases, and 8 bases had no gene match. This CDR3 has 16 amino acids. The chain's CDR3 is CASTQGAGSSYNEQFF. The CDR3 DNA reads TGTGCCAGCACCCAGGGGGCAGGGAGCTCCTACAATGAGCAGTTCTTC.

This chain uses TRBV2 with TRBJ1-2, with 7 bases matching TRBD1. CDR3 length equals 12 residues. Per germline, CDR1 SNHLY and CDR2 FYNNEI. The V segment lost 4 bases and the J segment 8 bases; nucleotides outside the gene matches: 4. The CDR3 DNA follows: TGTGCCAGCAGTGTAGACAGGGAGGGCTACACCTTC. Protein sequence: CASSVDREGYTF.

The rearrangement uses TRBV25-1 and TRBJ1-5, with a weak D call TRBD1 (6 bases). Deletions cut 6 bases from V and 4 bases from J, with 10 bases between. The germline V gene encodes CDR1 MGHDK and CDR2 SYGVNS. The CDR3 sequence is 13 residues long. The CDR3 here is CASSRQENQPQHF. The CDR3 DNA follows: TGTGCCAGCAGCCGACAGGAGAATCAGCCCCAGCATTTT.

The CDR3: CASSINGQGEAFF. As DNA, the CDR3 is TGTGCCAGTAGTATAAATGGGCAGGGGGAAGCTTTCTTT. V is TRBV19 and J is TRBJ1-1; tentatively, D is TRBD1 (6 bases). Germline V lookup: CDR1 LNHDA, CDR2 SQIVND (reference sequence). The CDR3 is 13 residues long. Trimming left V 2 bases short and J 8 bases short, with 12 bases between.

This clone was counted only a few times. CDR3 in amino acids: CASSSIGTATDTQYF. The CDR3 DNA reads TGTGCCAGCAGCTCAATTGGGACAGCCACAGATACGCAGTATTTT. J is TRBJ2-3 and V is TRBV11-2; 7 nucleotides agree with TRBD1. The V and J ends lost 4 bases and 2 bases, in that order; junction bases with no gene match: 6. CDR1 SGHAT and CDR2 FQNNGV come from the germline V gene. The CDR3 is 15 residues long.

The chain couples TRBV5-4 to TRBJ2-5; a possible D gene is TRBD2 (7 bases). Per germline, CDR1 SGHNT and CDR2 YYREEE (reference sequence). CDR3 length equals 14 residues. V lost 4 bases to trimming and J lost 5 bases, with 15 bases between them. CDR3 residues: CASSPGGGSETQYF. The CDR3 bases are TGTGCCAGCAGCCCGGGGGGCGGGAGTGAGACCCAGTACTTC. Full variable domain (rest looked up from reference TRBV5-4 and TRBJ2-5): ETGVTQSPTHLIKTRGQQVTLRCSSQSGHNTVSWYQQALGQGPQFIFQYYREEENGRGNFPPRFSGLQFPNYSSELNVNALELDDSALYLCASSPGGGSETQYFGPGTRLLVL.

This clone was detected only a few times. The CDR3 coding sequence is TGTGCCAGCAGTCCTTGGGACAGGACCTACAATGAGCAGTTCTTC. It is translated as CASSPWDRTYNEQFF. The V and J genes are TRBV27 and TRBJ2-1, with 8 bases aligning to TRBD1. Germline lookup yields CDR1 MNHEY and CDR2 SMNVEV (reference sequence). Losses at the gene ends were 5 bases for V and 2 bases for J; bases not matched to a gene: 5. The CDR3 contains 15 residues.